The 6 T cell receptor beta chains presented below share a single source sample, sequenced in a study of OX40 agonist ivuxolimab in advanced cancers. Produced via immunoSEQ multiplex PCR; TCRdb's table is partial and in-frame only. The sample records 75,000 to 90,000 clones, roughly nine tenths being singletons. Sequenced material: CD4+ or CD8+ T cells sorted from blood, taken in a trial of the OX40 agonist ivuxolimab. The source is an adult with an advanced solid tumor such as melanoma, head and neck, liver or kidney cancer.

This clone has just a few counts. CDR3 nucleotides: TGTGCCAGCAGCGGGCTGGGCGGGAGGGCCCTGTTTGAGCAGTTCTTC. Amino acids: CASSGLGGRALFEQFF. The rearrangement links TRBV9 to TRBJ2-1; 9 positions match TRBD2. Germline V lookup: CDR1 SGDLS, CDR2 YYNGEE. The CDR3 extends over 16 amino acids. With 3 bases clipped from V and 9 bases from J, the junction kept 13 bases outside the gene matches.

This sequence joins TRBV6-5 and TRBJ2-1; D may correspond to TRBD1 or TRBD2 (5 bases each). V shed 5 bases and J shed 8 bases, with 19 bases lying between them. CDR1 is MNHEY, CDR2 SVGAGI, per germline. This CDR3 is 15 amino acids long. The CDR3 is CASSPWDPVLDEQFF. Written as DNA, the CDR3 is TGTGCCAGCAGTCCTTGGGACCCCGTTTTAGATGAGCAGTTCTTC.

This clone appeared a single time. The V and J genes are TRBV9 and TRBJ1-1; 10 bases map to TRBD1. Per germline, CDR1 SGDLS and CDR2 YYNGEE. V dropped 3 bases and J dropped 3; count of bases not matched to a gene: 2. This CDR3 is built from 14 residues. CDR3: CASSGQGADTEAFF. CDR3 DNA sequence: TGTGCCAGCAGCGGACAGGGGGCGGACACTGAAGCTTTCTTT.

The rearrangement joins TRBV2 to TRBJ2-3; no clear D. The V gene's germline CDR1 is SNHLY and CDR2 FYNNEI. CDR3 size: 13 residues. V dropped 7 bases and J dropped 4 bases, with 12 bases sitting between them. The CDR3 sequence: CASMAASSDTQYF. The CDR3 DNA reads TGTGCCAGCATGGCCGCGTCATCAGATACGCAGTATTTT.

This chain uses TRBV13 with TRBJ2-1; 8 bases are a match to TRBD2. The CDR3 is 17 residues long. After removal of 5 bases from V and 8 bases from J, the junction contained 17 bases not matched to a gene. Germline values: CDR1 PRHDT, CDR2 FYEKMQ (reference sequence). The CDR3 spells CASSTGTRERSLHEQFF. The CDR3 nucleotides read TGTGCCAGCAGCACGGGGACTAGGGAAAGGTCCCTACATGAGCAGTTCTTC.

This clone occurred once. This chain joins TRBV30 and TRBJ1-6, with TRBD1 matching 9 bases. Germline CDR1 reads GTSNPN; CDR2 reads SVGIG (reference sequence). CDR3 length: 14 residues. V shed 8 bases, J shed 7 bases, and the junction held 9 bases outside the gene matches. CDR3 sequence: CAGTLGQGNSPLHF. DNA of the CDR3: TGTGCCGGGACCTTGGGACAGGGCAATTCACCCCTCCACTTT. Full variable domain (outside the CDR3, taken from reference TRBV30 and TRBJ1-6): SQTIHQWPATLVQPVGSPLSLECTVEGTSNPNLYWYRQAAGRGLQLLFYSVGIGQISSEVPQNLSASRPQDRQFILSSKKLLLSDSGFYLCAGTLGQGNSPLHFGNGTRLTVT.